This TCR beta chain was captured in a study of T cells after somatic rescue of genetic block. Clones were read by immunoSEQ multiplex PCR, and TCRdb kept only the in-frame ones, dropping some. The sample holds approximately 78,000 clones; approximately 91% are singletons and the top ten take around 2.8%. The length of the CDR3 is 15 residues. Between the trimmed V and J ends, which lost 0 bases and 4 bases, there was a span of 13 bases. The V gene's germline CDR1 is SGDLS and CDR2 YYNGEE. This TCR was recovered from a young man. The sample comprised peripheral blood mononuclear cells (PBMCs). The chain has TRBV9 and TRBJ2-5; a weak D match, TRBD2 (6 bases). The DNA of the CDR3 is TGTGCCAGCAGCGTAGCGGGCAGGCGGGGAGAGACCCAGTACTTC. Translated, it gives CASSVAGRRGETQYF.